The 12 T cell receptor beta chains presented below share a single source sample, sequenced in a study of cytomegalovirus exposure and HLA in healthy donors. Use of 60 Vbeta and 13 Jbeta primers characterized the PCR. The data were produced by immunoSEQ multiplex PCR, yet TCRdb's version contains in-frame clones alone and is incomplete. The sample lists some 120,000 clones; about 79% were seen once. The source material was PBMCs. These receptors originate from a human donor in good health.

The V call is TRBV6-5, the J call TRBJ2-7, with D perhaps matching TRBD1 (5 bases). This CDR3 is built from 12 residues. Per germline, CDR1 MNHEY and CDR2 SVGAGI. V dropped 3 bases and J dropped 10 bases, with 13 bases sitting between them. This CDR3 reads CASSYRAGNQYF. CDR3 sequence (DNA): TGTGCCAGCAGTTATAGGGCAGGGAATCAGTACTTC.

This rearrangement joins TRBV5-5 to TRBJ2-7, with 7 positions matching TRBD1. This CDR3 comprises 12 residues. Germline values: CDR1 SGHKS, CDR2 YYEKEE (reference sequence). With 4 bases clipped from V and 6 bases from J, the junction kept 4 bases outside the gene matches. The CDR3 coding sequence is TGTGCCAGCAGCCCCACAGGGGCCGAGCAGTACTTC. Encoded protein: CASSPTGAEQYF. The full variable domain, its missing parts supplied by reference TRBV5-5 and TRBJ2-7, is DAGVTQSPTHLIKTRGQQVTLRCSPISGHKSVSWYQQVLGQGPQFIFQYYEKEERGRGNFPDRFSARQFPNYSSELNVNALLLGDSALYLCASSPTGAEQYFGPGTRLTVT.

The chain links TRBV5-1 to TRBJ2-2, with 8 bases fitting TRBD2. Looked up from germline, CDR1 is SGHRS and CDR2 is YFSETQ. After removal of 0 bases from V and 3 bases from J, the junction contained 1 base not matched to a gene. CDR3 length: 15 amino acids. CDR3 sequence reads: CASSLDGRDTGELFF. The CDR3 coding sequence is TGCGCCAGCAGCTTGGACGGGAGGGACACCGGGGAGCTGTTTTTT.

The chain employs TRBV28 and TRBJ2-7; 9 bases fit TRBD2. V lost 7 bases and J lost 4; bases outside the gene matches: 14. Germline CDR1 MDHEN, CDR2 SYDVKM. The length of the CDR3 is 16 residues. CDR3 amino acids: CASIPAYAGGMYEQYF. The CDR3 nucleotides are TGTGCCAGCATCCCGGCCTACGCGGGAGGGATGTACGAGCAGTACTTC.

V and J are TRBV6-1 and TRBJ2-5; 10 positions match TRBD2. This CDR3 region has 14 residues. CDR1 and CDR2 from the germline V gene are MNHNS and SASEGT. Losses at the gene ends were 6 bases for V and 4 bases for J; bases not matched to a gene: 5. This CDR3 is CASSSGGAGETQYF. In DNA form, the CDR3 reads TGTGCCAGCAGCAGCGGGGGGGCCGGAGAGACCCAGTACTTC.

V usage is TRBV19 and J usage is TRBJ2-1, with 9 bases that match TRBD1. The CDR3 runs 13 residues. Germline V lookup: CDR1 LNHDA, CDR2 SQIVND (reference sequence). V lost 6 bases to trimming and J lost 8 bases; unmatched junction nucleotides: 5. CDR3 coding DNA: TGTGCCAGTAGCCTCCGGACAGGGGATGAGCAGTTCTTC. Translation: CASSLRTGDEQFF.

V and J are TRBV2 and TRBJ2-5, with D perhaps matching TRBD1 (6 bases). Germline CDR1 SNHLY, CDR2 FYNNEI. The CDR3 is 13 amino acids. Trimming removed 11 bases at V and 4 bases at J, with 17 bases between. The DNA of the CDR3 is TGTGCCTGGGGGCGAGCCATAGGAGAGACCCAGTACTTC. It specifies CAWGRAIGETQYF.

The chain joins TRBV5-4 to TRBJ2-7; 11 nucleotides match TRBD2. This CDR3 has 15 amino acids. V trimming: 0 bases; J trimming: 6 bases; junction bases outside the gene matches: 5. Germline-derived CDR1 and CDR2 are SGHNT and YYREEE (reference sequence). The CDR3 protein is CASSLEASGGFEQYF. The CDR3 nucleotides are TGTGCCAGCAGCTTGGAAGCTAGCGGGGGGTTCGAGCAGTACTTC.

The CDR3 is CASSQDLTSGGLEQFF. In DNA, the CDR3 is TGTGCCAGCAGCCAAGATCTGACTAGCGGGGGCCTTGAGCAGTTCTTC. The V call is TRBV4-2, the J call TRBJ2-1; 12 bases line up with TRBD2. Germline assignment: CDR1 LGHNA and CDR2 YNFKEQ. The length of the CDR3 is 16 residues. V was pared by 0 bases and J by 9 bases, with 6 bases of the junction left unmatched.

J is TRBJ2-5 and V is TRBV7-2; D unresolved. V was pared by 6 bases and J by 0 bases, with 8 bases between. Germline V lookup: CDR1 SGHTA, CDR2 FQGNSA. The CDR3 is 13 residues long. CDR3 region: CASSSSDQETQYF. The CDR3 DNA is TGTGCCAGCAGTAGCTCCGACCAAGAGACCCAGTACTTC.

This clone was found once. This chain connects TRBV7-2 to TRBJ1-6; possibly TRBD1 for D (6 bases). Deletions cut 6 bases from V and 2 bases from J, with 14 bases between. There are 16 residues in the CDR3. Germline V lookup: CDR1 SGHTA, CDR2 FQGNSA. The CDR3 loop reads CASSQGTGTYNSPLHF. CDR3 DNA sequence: TGTGCCAGCAGTCAGGGGACGGGAACCTATAATTCACCCCTCCACTTT. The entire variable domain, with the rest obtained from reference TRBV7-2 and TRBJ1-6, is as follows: GAGVSQSPSNKVTEKGKDVELRCDPISGHTALYWYRQSLGQGLEFLIYFQGNSAPDKSGLPSDRFSAERTGGSVSTLTIQRTQQEDSAVYLCASSQGTGTYNSPLHFGNGTRLTVT.

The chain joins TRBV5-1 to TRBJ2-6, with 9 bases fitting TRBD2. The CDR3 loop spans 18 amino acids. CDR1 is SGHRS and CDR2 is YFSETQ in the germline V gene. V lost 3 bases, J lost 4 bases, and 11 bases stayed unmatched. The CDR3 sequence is CASSSAGGPLEGANVLTF. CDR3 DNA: TGCGCCAGCAGCTCAGCGGGAGGCCCTCTGGAGGGGGCCAACGTCCTGACTTTC. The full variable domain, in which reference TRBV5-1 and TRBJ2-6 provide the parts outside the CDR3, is KAGVTQTPRYLIKTRGQQVTLSCSPISGHRSVSWYQQTPGQGLQFLFEYFSETQRNKGNFPGRFSGRQFSNSRSEMNVSTLELGDSALYLCASSSAGGPLEGANVLTFGAGSRLTVL.